A single sample gave rise to the 12 T cell receptor beta chains below, sequenced in a study of CD8+ T cells in alopecia areata. Extracted from the samples, RNA was reverse transcribed into cDNA to serve as the sequencing template. Clones were read by immunoSEQ multiplex PCR, and TCRdb kept only the in-frame ones, dropping some. The table lists 150,000 or so clones, approximately 60% of them singletons, with approximately 4.3% in the top ten. Input material: CD4+ T cells sorted from blood. The origin of the receptors is a human donor in good health.

The V and J genes are TRBV29-1 and TRBJ2-1, with 9 bases fitting TRBD2. From germline, CDR1 is SQVTM and CDR2 ANQGSEA. This CDR3 comprises 15 residues. The J segment lost 7 bases and the V segment lost 2 bases, leaving 9 bases of the junction unmatched. This chain's CDR3 is CSVEPVSGRGNEQFF. CDR3 DNA: TGCAGCGTTGAACCGGTTAGCGGGAGAGGGAATGAGCAGTTCTTC.

This clone was detected only a few times. The chain links TRBV4-1 to TRBJ2-7, with TRBD1 matching over 10 bases. Per germline, CDR1 MGHRA and CDR2 YSYEKL. The CDR3 totals 15 residues. J gave up 3 bases and V 3 bases, and 5 bases lay outside the gene matches. CDR3 in DNA: TGCGCCAGCAGCCAGACCGGGACAGGGGACTACGAGCAGTACTTC. Protein sequence: CASSQTGTGDYEQYF.

This clone was detected a few times. CDR3 in amino acids: CSVIPQGVGQPQHF. CDR3 sequence (DNA): TGCAGCGTCATACCCCAGGGGGTCGGACAGCCCCAGCATTTT. The chain joins TRBV29-1 to TRBJ1-5, with 7 bases that match TRBD1. CDR3 length: 14 amino acids. After removal of 6 bases from V and 7 bases from J, the junction contained 12 bases not matched to a gene. The germline V gene encodes CDR1 SQVTM and CDR2 ANQGSEA.

The rearrangement links TRBV30 to TRBJ2-3, with D perhaps TRBD2 (5 bases). From germline, CDR1 is GTSNPN and CDR2 SVGIG (reference sequence). V was trimmed by 2 bases and J by 3 bases, leaving 9 bases between them. This CDR3 spans 13 amino acids. The CDR3 spells CAWSRGITDTQYF. The DNA for the CDR3 is TGTGCCTGGAGTCGAGGGATTACAGATACGCAGTATTTT.

This clone was detected only a few times. In the same sample, other DNA sequences code for this CDR3. The rearrangement joins TRBV29-1 to TRBJ1-2, with 8 nucleotides matching TRBD1. Looked up from germline, CDR1 is SQVTM and CDR2 is ANQGSEA. CDR3 length: 11 amino acids. Trimming removed 6 bases from V and 5 bases from J; junction bases left unmatched: 2. The CDR3 sequence is CSVDRAYGYTF. For the CDR3, the DNA is TGCAGCGTGGACAGGGCTTATGGCTACACCTTC.

A few counts support this clone. This rearrangement joins TRBV7-3 to TRBJ2-2, with unresolved D. CDR3 length equals 13 residues. The germline V gene encodes CDR1 SGHTA and CDR2 FQGTGA. Trimming took off 4 bases at V and 8 bases at J, with 11 bases between the two ends. This CDR3 reads CASSWDGTGELFF. DNA of the CDR3: TGTGCCAGCAGCTGGGATGGCACGGGGGAGCTGTTTTTT.

The chain is built from TRBV15 and TRBJ2-5, with TRBD2 as a possible D gene (5 bases). This CDR3 is 13 amino acids long. V shed 5 bases and J shed 5 bases, with 12 bases lying between them. CDR1 is LNHNV, CDR2 YYDKDF, per germline (reference sequence). The CDR3 sequence: CATSVGGHETQYF. The CDR3, as DNA: TGTGCCACCAGCGTTGGAGGTCACGAGACCCAGTACTTC.

The chain recombines TRBV7-4 with TRBJ1-5, with 9 nucleotides matching TRBD1. This CDR3 has 14 amino acids. CDR1 SGHVT and CDR2 SQSDAQ come from the germline V gene. The CDR3 coding sequence is TGTGCTAGTGGTACAGGGGGCCGCAATCAGCCCCAGCATTTT. Protein: CASGTGGRNQPQHF.

This chain joins TRBV5-1 and TRBJ2-1, with D perhaps given as TRBD1 or TRBD2 (6 bases each). From germline, CDR1 is SGHRS and CDR2 YFSETQ. This CDR3 comprises 13 residues. Trimming cost V 0 bases and J 14 bases, with 15 bases left between them. In DNA, the CDR3 is TGCGCCAGCAGCTTGGTTGACGGGGGCGTTGAGTTCTTC. Encoded protein: CASSLVDGGVEFF.

This clone was counted between two and nine times. The sample holds other DNA sequences that translate to the same CDR3. V is TRBV29-1 and J is TRBJ1-2, with no clear D. Germline V lookup: CDR1 SQVTM, CDR2 ANQGSEA. Trimming left V 2 bases short and J 1 base short, with 2 bases between. CDR3 size: 11 residues. CDR3 DNA: TGCAGCGTTGAAATTAACTATGGCTACACCTTC. Encoded protein: CSVEINYGYTF.

This clone has more than one count but fewer than ten. The chain combines TRBV25-1 with TRBJ2-7; D may be TRBD1 (6 bases). This CDR3 has 11 residues. V dropped 8 bases and J dropped 5 bases, with 10 bases sitting between them. Germline CDR1 is MGHDK and CDR2 is SYGVNS. The CDR3 coding sequence is TGTGCCAGCGGGCGACAGGACGAGCAGTACTTC. Translating it yields CASGRQDEQYF.

The V gene is TRBV6-5, the J gene TRBJ2-7; maybe TRBD2 (5 bases). Germline V gene lookup returns CDR1 MNHEY and CDR2 SVGAGI. The CDR3 sequence is 13 residues long. Trimming took off 2 bases at V and 0 bases at J, with 5 bases between the two ends. Here the CDR3 DNA reads TGTGCCAGCAGTTACGACTACTCCTACGAGCAGTACTTC. Translation gives CASSYDYSYEQYF.